Below, 5 T cell receptor beta chains from the same sample are listed, as sequenced in a study of blood T cells in healthy people across ages. PCR was performed a second time for about 6 to 12 cycles using a sample-barcoded 5' primer and a J-beta primer mix. One entry per CDR3 protein, called by TCRdb with MiXCR from the 5' RACE reads. The sample contains 1,100,000 or so distinct CDR3 sequences, roughly 45% of which appear only once. The material sequenced was blood. The receptors were sampled from a woman aged 55-69 years in good health.

This clonotype was seen just once. A single base separates this from a much larger clone, so it may be a read error. The chain is built from TRBV10-3 and TRBJ2-7, with D possibly being TRBD1 or TRBD2 (5 bases each). CDR3 size: 15 residues. Germline V gene lookup returns CDR1 ENHRY and CDR2 SYGVKD. The CDR3 spells CVISGGVTVSYEQYF. The CDR3 DNA reads TGTGTCATCAGTGGGGGAGTGACAGTTTCCTACGAGCAGTACTTC.

The chain is built from TRBV25-1 and TRBJ2-1; unclear D gene. In germline, CDR1 is MGHDK, CDR2 SYGVNS. The CDR3 consists of 13 residues. V dropped 6 bases and J dropped 3 bases, with 9 bases sitting between them. The CDR3 spells CASRTVNYNEQFF. The CDR3 bases are TGTGCCAGCAGGACTGTCAACTACAATGAGCAGTTCTTC.

The chain carries TRBV6-2 or TRBV6-3 and TRBJ1-5, with D possibly matching TRBD1 (5 bases). CDR3 size: 15 residues. Looked up from germline, CDR1 is MNHEY and CDR2 is SVGEGT. Trimming left V 5 bases short and J 3 bases short, with 14 bases between. CDR3: CASSAGHSYNQPQHF. The CDR3 nucleotides read TGTGCCAGCAGTGCCGGACACTCATACAATCAGCCCCAGCATTTT.

This clonotype was seen a few times. The chain employs TRBV20-1 and TRBJ2-7; 15 nucleotides align to TRBD2. The CDR3 is 16 residues long. After removal of 1 base from V and 5 bases from J, the junction contained 6 bases not matched to a gene. The germline V gene encodes CDR1 DFQATT and CDR2 SNEGSKA (reference sequence). The CDR3 sequence is CSARVPGLAGGNEQYF. CDR3 bases: TGCAGTGCTAGAGTGCCGGGACTAGCGGGAGGTAACGAGCAGTACTTC.

This clonotype showed up just a few times. V usage is TRBV3-1 and J usage is TRBJ2-1, with D hard to call. The CDR3 runs to 15 residues. Germline CDR1 LGHDT, CDR2 YNNKEL (reference sequence). Trimming pared 2 bases from V and 0 bases from J, leaving 8 bases between. CDR3 coding DNA: TGTGCCAGCAGCCAACTCCAGGCCTCCTACAATGAGCAGTTCTTC. This sequence encodes CASSQLQASYNEQFF.